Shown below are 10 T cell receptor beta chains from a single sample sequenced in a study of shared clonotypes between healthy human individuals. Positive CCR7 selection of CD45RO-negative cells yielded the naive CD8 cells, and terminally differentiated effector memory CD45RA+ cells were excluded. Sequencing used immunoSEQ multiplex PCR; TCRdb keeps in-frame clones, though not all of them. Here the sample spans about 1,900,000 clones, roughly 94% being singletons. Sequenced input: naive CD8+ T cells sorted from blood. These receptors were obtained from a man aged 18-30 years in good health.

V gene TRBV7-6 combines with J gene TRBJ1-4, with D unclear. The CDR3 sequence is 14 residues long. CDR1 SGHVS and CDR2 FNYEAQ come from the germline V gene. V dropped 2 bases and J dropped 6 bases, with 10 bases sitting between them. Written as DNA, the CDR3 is TGTGCCAGCAGCTTAAGACGGGGAGATGAAAAACTGTTTTTT. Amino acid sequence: CASSLRRGDEKLFF.

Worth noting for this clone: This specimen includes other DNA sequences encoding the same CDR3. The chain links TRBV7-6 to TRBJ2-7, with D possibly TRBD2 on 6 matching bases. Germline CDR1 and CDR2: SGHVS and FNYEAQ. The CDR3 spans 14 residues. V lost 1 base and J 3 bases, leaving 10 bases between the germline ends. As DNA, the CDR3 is TGTGCCAGCAGCTTAGAAGGCGGGAACTACGAGCAGTACTTC. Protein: CASSLEGGNYEQYF.

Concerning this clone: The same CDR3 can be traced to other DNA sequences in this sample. CDR3 sequence (DNA): TGCGCCAGCAGTCGGACTAGCGGGAGTTTCGATGAGCAGTTCTTC. The encoded protein is CASSRTSGSFDEQFF. The chain combines TRBV4-1 with TRBJ2-1, with TRBD2 identical over 13 bases. The V and J ends lost 6 bases and 8 bases, in that order; junction bases with no gene match: 7. Per the germline V gene, CDR1 is MGHRA and CDR2 is YSYEKL. The CDR3 totals 15 residues.

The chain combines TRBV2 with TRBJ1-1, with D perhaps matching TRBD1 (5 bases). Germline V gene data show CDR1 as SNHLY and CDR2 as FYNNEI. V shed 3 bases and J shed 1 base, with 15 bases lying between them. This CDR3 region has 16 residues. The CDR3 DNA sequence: TGTGCCAGCAGTGAGTGGGGGGAAGGGTCGAACACTGAAGCTTTCTTT. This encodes CASSEWGEGSNTEAFF.

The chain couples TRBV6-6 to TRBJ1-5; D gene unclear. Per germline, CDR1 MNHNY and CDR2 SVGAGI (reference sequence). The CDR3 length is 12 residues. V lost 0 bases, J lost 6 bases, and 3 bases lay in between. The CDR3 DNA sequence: TGTGCCAGCAGTTACTCTCTTCAGCCCCAGCATTTT. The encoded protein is CASSYSLQPQHF.

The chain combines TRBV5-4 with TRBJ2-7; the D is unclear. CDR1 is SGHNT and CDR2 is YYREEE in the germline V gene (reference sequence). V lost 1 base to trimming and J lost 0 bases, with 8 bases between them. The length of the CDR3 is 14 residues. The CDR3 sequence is CASSLSPDSYEQYF. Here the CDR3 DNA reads TGTGCCAGCAGCTTGTCCCCGGACTCCTACGAGCAGTACTTC. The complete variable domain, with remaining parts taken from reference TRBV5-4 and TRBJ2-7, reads ETGVTQSPTHLIKTRGQQVTLRCSSQSGHNTVSWYQQALGQGPQFIFQYYREEENGRGNFPPRFSGLQFPNYSSELNVNALELDDSALYLCASSLSPDSYEQYFGPGTRLTVT.

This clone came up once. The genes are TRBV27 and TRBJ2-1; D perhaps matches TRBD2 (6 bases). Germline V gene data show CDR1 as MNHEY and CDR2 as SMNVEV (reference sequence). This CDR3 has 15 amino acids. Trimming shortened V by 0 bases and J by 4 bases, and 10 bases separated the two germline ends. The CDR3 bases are TGTGCCAGCAGTTTATCTGTGGAGGGATACAATGAGCAGTTCTTC. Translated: CASSLSVEGYNEQFF.

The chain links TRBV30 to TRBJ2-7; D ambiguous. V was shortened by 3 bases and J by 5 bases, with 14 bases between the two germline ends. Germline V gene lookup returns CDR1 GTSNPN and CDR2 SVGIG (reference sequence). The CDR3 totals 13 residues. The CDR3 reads CAWSILQADEQYF. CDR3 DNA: TGTGCCTGGAGCATCCTCCAGGCGGACGAGCAGTACTTC. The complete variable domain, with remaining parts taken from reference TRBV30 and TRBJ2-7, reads SQTIHQWPATLVQPVGSPLSLECTVEGTSNPNLYWYRQAAGRGLQLLFYSVGIGQISSEVPQNLSASRPQDRQFILSSKKLLLSDSGFYLCAWSILQADEQYFGPGTRLTVT.

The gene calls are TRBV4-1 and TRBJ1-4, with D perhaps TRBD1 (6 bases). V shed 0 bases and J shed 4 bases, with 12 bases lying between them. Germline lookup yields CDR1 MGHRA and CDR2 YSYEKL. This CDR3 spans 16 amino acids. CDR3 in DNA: TGCGCCAGCAGCCAAGAACCAGGGGACTTTAATGAAAAACTGTTTTTT. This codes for CASSQEPGDFNEKLFF.

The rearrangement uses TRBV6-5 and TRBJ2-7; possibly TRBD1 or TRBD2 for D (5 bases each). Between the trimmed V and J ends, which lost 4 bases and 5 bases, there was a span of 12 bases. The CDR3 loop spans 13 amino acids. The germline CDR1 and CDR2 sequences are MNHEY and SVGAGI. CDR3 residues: CASSSDWGDEQYF. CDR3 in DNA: TGTGCCAGCAGTTCGGACTGGGGCGACGAGCAGTACTTC.